The T cell receptor beta chain described here comes from a study of blood T cell repertoires in COVID-19. Study overall: Donors in the United States, Italy and Spain gave samples during acute or convalescent COVID-19. Sources were T cells, B-cell-depleted T cells, or PBMCs; the material itself was cDNA or gDNA.

Clones were read by immunoSEQ multiplex PCR, and TCRdb kept only the in-frame ones, dropping some. The table records 360,000 or so clones, about four fifths of them present only once. Per germline, CDR1 SQVTM and CDR2 ANQGSEA. The CDR3 consists of 12 residues. V shed 4 bases and J shed 3 bases, with 9 bases lying between them. Participant reports of clinical history set cohort assignment. Either two negative PCRs, clearance, or symptom resolution qualified Cohort 3 donors as recovered. Sequenced material: PBMCs or T cells enriched from blood (not recorded which). The origin of this receptor is a woman aged 45-60 years who had recovered from COVID-19. The chain couples TRBV29-1 to TRBJ1-1; D gene unclear. The CDR3 spells CSVVYGDTEAFF. The CDR3 DNA follows: TGCAGCGTTGTGTATGGAGACACTGAAGCTTTCTTT.